These 28 T cell receptor beta chains were all obtained from the same sample, sequenced in a study of blood T cell repertoires in COVID-19. Repertoires were generated with immunoSEQ multiplex PCR, while TCRdb's copy carries only in-frame clones and drops some. The sample has 200,000 or so clones; 84% are singletons. The sample was peripheral blood. Every receptor here comes from a woman in her fifties or sixties who had recovered from COVID-19.

This chain uses TRBV5-1 with TRBJ2-7; TRBD1 matches 10 bases. The CDR3 is made up of 15 amino acids. Germline CDR1 is SGHRS and CDR2 is YFSETQ. The J segment lost 0 bases and the V segment lost 4 bases, leaving 4 bases of the junction unmatched. This CDR3 reads CASSLGTGVSYEQYF. DNA of the CDR3: TGCGCCAGCAGCCTCGGGACAGGGGTCTCCTACGAGCAGTACTTC.

V gene TRBV3-1 (or the pseudogene TRBV3-2) combines with J gene TRBJ2-1, with D unclear. Germline loops: CDR1 LGHDT, CDR2 YNNKEL (reference sequence). With 4 bases removed from V and 12 bases from J, the gap between germline ends came to 10 bases. The CDR3 runs to 11 residues. The CDR3 is CASSRNTGQFF. In nucleotides, the CDR3 is TGTGCCAGCAGCCGAAACACGGGGCAGTTCTTC.

In this sample, this clone turned up once. The chain combines TRBV11-2 with TRBJ2-7, with 11 bases aligning to TRBD1. Germline V gene data show CDR1 as SGHAT and CDR2 as FQNNGV. V was pared by 3 bases and J by 0 bases, with 1 base of the junction left unmatched. This CDR3 contains 15 residues. The CDR3 DNA follows: TGTGCCAGCAGCTTCGGGACAGGGGGCTCCTACGAGCAGTACTTC. As protein: CASSFGTGGSYEQYF.

Comments on this clone: Within the sample, other DNA sequences also encode this same CDR3. The chain uses TRBV9 and TRBJ2-5; a weak D match, TRBD2 (6 bases). CDR3 length: 14 amino acids. With 0 bases removed from V and 2 bases from J, the gap between germline ends came to 8 bases. CDR1 is SGDLS, CDR2 YYNGEE, per germline. The CDR3 DNA sequence: TGTGCCAGCAGCGTAGCGGGGGTTCAAGAGACCCAGTACTTC. Encoded protein: CASSVAGVQETQYF.

The chain employs TRBV13 and TRBJ1-1; 7 bases align to TRBD1. Germline values: CDR1 PRHDT, CDR2 FYEKMQ (reference sequence). The CDR3 spans 15 residues. V shed 5 bases, J shed 1 base, and the junction held 7 bases outside the gene matches. The CDR3 DNA sequence: TGTGCCAGCAGCAAAATCCGGGACAGGAACACTGAAGCTTTCTTT. Its translation: CASSKIRDRNTEAFF.

The rearrangement joins TRBV6-6 to TRBJ2-2, with 10 bases that match TRBD2. The V and J ends lost 2 bases and 4 bases, in that order; junction bases with no gene match: 4. Germline V gene data show CDR1 as MNHNY and CDR2 as SVGAGI (reference sequence). This CDR3 contains 16 residues. The DNA of the CDR3 is TGTGCCAGCAGTTACGTAGCGGGGGGCCGCACCGGGGAGCTGTTTTTT. Translation: CASSYVAGGRTGELFF.

This clone was found a few times. Other DNA sequences in the sample encode the same CDR3. The chain joins TRBV5-6 to TRBJ1-2, with a weak D call TRBD1 (6 bases). V lost 0 bases, J lost 6 bases, and 9 bases lay in between. The CDR3 covers 13 residues. Looked up from germline, CDR1 is SGHDT and CDR2 is YYEEEE. The CDR3 DNA is TGTGCCAGCAGCTTGGACAGGGCGAATGGCTACACCTTC. Its protein product is CASSLDRANGYTF.

The gene calls are TRBV6-1 and TRBJ1-3; the D is unclear. CDR1 and CDR2 from the germline V gene are MNHNS and SASEGT. This CDR3 is built from 14 residues. The V end lost 4 bases, the J end lost 3 bases, and 10 bases lay between the germline ends. CDR3 sequence (DNA): TGTGCCAGCAGTGGAGATCCGGGTGGAAACACCATATATTTT. As protein: CASSGDPGGNTIYF.

The V gene is TRBV10-1, the J gene TRBJ1-2, with 10 positions matching TRBD1. This CDR3 region has 18 residues. Germline lookup yields CDR1 WNHNN and CDR2 SYGVQD (reference sequence). The junction had 12 bases not matched to a gene; V was cut back by 2 bases and J by 3 bases. The CDR3 sequence is CASSEAEIRQGAYYGYTF. CDR3 DNA sequence: TGCGCCAGCAGTGAGGCCGAAATCAGACAGGGGGCCTACTATGGCTACACCTTC.

The chain recombines TRBV5-4 with TRBJ2-1; 12 positions match TRBD2. CDR3 size: 15 residues. Germline-derived CDR1 and CDR2 are SGHNT and YYREEE (reference sequence). The junction had 4 bases not matched to a gene; V was cut back by 1 base and J by 8 bases. The CDR3 loop is CASSLRLAGEHEQFF. The CDR3 coding sequence is TGTGCCAGCAGCTTGAGACTAGCGGGGGAACATGAGCAGTTCTTC. The whole variable domain, filled in from reference TRBV5-4 and TRBJ2-1, reads ETGVTQSPTHLIKTRGQQVTLRCSSQSGHNTVSWYQQALGQGPQFIFQYYREEENGRGNFPPRFSGLQFPNYSSELNVNALELDDSALYLCASSLRLAGEHEQFFGPGTRLTVL.

V and J are TRBV18 and TRBJ1-2; 7 nucleotides agree with TRBD1. Trimming took 2 bases from V and 8 from J; bases not matched to a gene: 8. This CDR3 is 14 amino acids long. The germline gives CDR1 KGHSH, CDR2 LQKENI. The CDR3 loop is CASSPNAGTEGYTF. The CDR3 nucleotides read TGTGCCAGCTCACCAAATGCAGGGACAGAGGGCTACACCTTC.

The CDR3 DNA reads as TGTGCCAGCAGCTCTGGCGGGGGTCCCCATGAGCAGTTCTTC. Its translation is CASSSGGGPHEQFF. The chain joins TRBV13 to TRBJ2-1; 7 nucleotides agree with TRBD2. The CDR3 extends over 14 amino acids. The V segment lost 4 bases and the J segment 8 bases; nucleotides outside the gene matches: 8. The germline V gene encodes CDR1 PRHDT and CDR2 FYEKMQ (reference sequence).

The chain uses TRBV14 and TRBJ2-3, with 16 bases identical to TRBD2. The CDR3 contains 17 residues. J lost 4 bases, V lost 4 bases, and 5 bases had no gene match. Germline V gene data show CDR1 as SGHDN and CDR2 as FVKESK. The CDR3 spells CASSLGTSGGAADTQYF. The CDR3 DNA follows: TGTGCCAGCAGCCTGGGGACTAGCGGGGGGGCCGCAGATACGCAGTATTTT.

The chain couples TRBV11-3 to TRBJ2-7, with TRBD1 matching 8 bases. V shed 5 bases and J 7 bases; nucleotides not matched to a gene: 7. This CDR3 is built from 13 residues. CDR1 SGHNT and CDR2 YENEEA come from the germline V gene. The CDR3 here is CASSPTRQGEQYF. The CDR3 DNA sequence: TGTGCCAGCAGCCCGACCCGACAGGGGGAGCAGTACTTC.

The chain employs TRBV5-4 and TRBJ1-2; a possible D gene is TRBD1 (6 bases). V was trimmed by 0 bases and J by 7 bases, leaving 19 bases between them. The CDR3 has 16 amino acids. From germline, CDR1 is SGHNT and CDR2 YYREEE (reference sequence). DNA for the CDR3: TGTGCCAGCAGCTTGGACAGGGTAGAGGTGGCGGGTGGCTACACCTTC. Protein: CASSLDRVEVAGGYTF.

The gene calls are TRBV5-6 and TRBJ2-7; D ambiguous. Germline lookup yields CDR1 SGHDT and CDR2 YYEEEE. V lost 2 bases and J 0 bases, leaving 12 bases between the germline ends. CDR3 length: 15 residues. The CDR3 loop reads CASSFWARSSYEQYF. The CDR3 coding sequence is TGTGCCAGCAGCTTTTGGGCACGTAGCTCCTACGAGCAGTACTTC.

This clone was counted a single time. The chain employs TRBV4-2 and TRBJ2-3; 11 bases are a match to TRBD2. The germline CDR1 and CDR2 sequences are LGHNA and YNFKEQ. The J segment lost 0 bases and the V segment lost 0 bases, leaving 2 bases of the junction unmatched. This CDR3 is built from 17 residues. In DNA, the CDR3 is TGTGCCAGCAGCCAAGAACCTAGCGGGGGGAGCACAGATACGCAGTATTTT. Translation: CASSQEPSGGSTDTQYF.

The rearrangement joins TRBV9 to TRBJ1-2, with 12 positions matching TRBD1. V shed 3 bases, J shed 7 bases, and the junction held 7 bases outside the gene matches. The CDR3 spans 15 residues. Germline V gene data show CDR1 as SGDLS and CDR2 as YYNGEE. CDR3 sequence (DNA): TGTGCCAGCAGCGCCCGGGACAGGGGGCCGACTGGCTACACCTTC. Encoded protein: CASSARDRGPTGYTF.

This rearrangement joins TRBV10-3 to TRBJ2-7; D possibly corresponds to TRBD2 (5 bases). The V and J ends lost 7 bases and 4 bases respectively, with 23 bases between them. Germline CDR1 and CDR2: ENHRY and SYGVKD. There are 16 residues in the CDR3. CDR3 loop: CAITKDPRAAMYEQYF. In DNA form, the CDR3 reads TGTGCCATCACCAAGGACCCGCGGGCTGCCATGTACGAGCAGTACTTC.

This clone turned up a few times. The chain recombines TRBV7-6 with TRBJ1-2; 11 bases are shared with TRBD1. Unmatched junction bases numbered 9, after V lost 1 base and J lost 8 bases. This CDR3 has 16 residues. Germline-derived CDR1 and CDR2 are SGHVS and FNYEAQ. The CDR3 nucleotides read TGTGCCAGCAGCTTAGATGGACAGGGGGCATTTCAAGGCTACACCTTC. It is translated as CASSLDGQGAFQGYTF.

The V gene is TRBV15, the J gene TRBJ1-1; D is undetermined. Germline assignment: CDR1 LNHNV and CDR2 YYDKDF (reference sequence). The CDR3 extends over 14 amino acids. The V end was cut by 1 base, the J end by 1 base, with 7 bases between. The CDR3 here is CATSRVGENTEAFF. CDR3 bases: TGTGCCACCAGCAGAGTAGGAGAGAACACTGAAGCTTTCTTT.

This CDR3 is CASLPGTGENYGYTF. In DNA form, the CDR3 reads TGTGCCAGTCTACCAGGGACAGGGGAGAACTATGGCTACACCTTC. This chain uses TRBV5-3 with TRBJ1-2; TRBD1 matches at 10 bases. TRBV5-3 is an ORF for which the function is uncertain. With 8 bases clipped from V and 2 bases from J, the junction kept 9 bases outside the gene matches. CDR3 size: 15 residues.

The chain employs TRBV6-6 and TRBJ1-5; tentatively, D is TRBD1 (5 bases). The CDR3 runs to 15 residues. Trimming shortened V by 2 bases and J by 0 bases, and 8 bases separated the two germline ends. CDR1 and CDR2 (germline): MNHNY, SVGAGI (reference sequence). The CDR3 here is CASSYRGYSNQPQHF. The CDR3 DNA is TGTGCCAGCAGTTACAGGGGATATAGCAATCAGCCCCAGCATTTT.

The CDR3 loop reads CASSLGGLDTDTQYF. In nucleotides, the CDR3 is TGCGCCAGCAGCTTGGGGGGGCTGGACACAGATACGCAGTATTTT. This chain connects TRBV5-1 to TRBJ2-3, with a possible D match to TRBD1 (6 bases). The germline V gene has CDR1 SGHRS and CDR2 YFSETQ. The CDR3 has 15 residues. V was trimmed by 0 bases and J by 2 bases, leaving 10 bases between them.

This chain joins TRBV29-1 and TRBJ2-6; D is unresolved. Germline CDR1 SQVTM, CDR2 ANQGSEA. CDR3 length: 16 residues. Trimming shortened V by 5 bases and J by 2 bases, and 16 bases separated the two germline ends. DNA of the CDR3: TGCAGCGTTCCCTTGGGCTCTGGGCCTGGGGCCAACGTCCTGACTTTC. Translating it yields CSVPLGSGPGANVLTF.

This chain connects TRBV4-1 to TRBJ2-1; 9 positions agree with TRBD2. The CDR3 loop spans 17 amino acids. Germline trimming cut 4 bases from V and 8 bases from J; bases unmatched to any gene: 15. Germline CDR1 MGHRA, CDR2 YSYEKL. Here the CDR3 reads CASSPTPAGGPMHEQFF. CDR3 sequence (DNA): TGCGCCAGCAGCCCAACCCCTGCGGGGGGGCCGATGCATGAGCAGTTCTTC.

The CDR3 DNA reads TGTGCCAGCAGCGGGGACAGGGTGGATAGTGAAGCTTTCTTT. It translates to CASSGDRVDSEAFF. The chain is built from TRBV9 and TRBJ1-1, with 9 bases identical to TRBD1. CDR3 size: 14 residues. The trim removed 3 bases at V and 7 bases at J, leaving 7 bases unmatched. Germline V CDR1 and CDR2: SGDLS, YYNGEE.

The chain has TRBV7-9 and TRBJ2-2, with D possibly matching TRBD2 (6 bases). Trimming removed 5 bases at V and 0 bases at J, with 13 bases between. The CDR3 loop spans 16 amino acids. CDR1 SEHNR and CDR2 FQNEAQ come from the germline V gene (reference sequence). The CDR3 DNA reads as TGTGCCAGCAGCCCGTATGGGGGGACGAACACCGGGGAGCTGTTTTTT. Encoded protein: CASSPYGGTNTGELFF.